This T cell receptor beta chain was sequenced for a study of CD8+ T cells in alopecia areata. Investigators isolated RNA and reverse transcribed it into cDNA to act as the sequencing template. The method was immunoSEQ multiplex PCR; TCRdb's version includes in-frame clones alone and lacks a portion of them. Of about 76,000 clones listed, about 71% are singletons. Treatment meaning: oral pan-JAK inhibitor, 5-10 mg twice daily. Sorting from PBMCs produced CD4+ and CD8+ T cells. J was trimmed by 5 bases and V by 0 bases; bases with no gene match: 6. The CDR3 length is 17 residues. Per germline, CDR1 SGHTA and CDR2 FQGNSA.

This TCR was sampled from a human donor with alopecia areata. The chain recombines TRBV7-2 with TRBJ2-5; 13 bases match TRBD2. The material sequenced was CD8+ T cells sorted from blood, taken at week 24, from a patient treated with tofacitinib. CDR3 DNA: TGTGCCAGCAGCTTAGCATGGACTAGCGGGAGTCTGGAGACCCAGTACTTC. Protein product: CASSLAWTSGSLETQYF.